Presented here are 26 T cell receptor beta chains from one specimen sequenced in a study of T cells in Graves' hyperthyroidism and ophthalmopathy. Regions amplified from RNA transcripts were the TCR beta CDR3 regions. The HTBI primer set was used in a first-round RT-PCR of the TCR CDR3. TCRdb analysed the multiplex PCR reads with MiXCR anew, one entry per CDR3 protein. The sample has 250,000 to 300,000 distinct CDR3 sequences; 13% are singletons. Sequencing was done on a sample of blood. The receptors were sampled from a woman in her twenties or thirties with Graves' hyperthyroidism that later progressed to Graves' ophthalmopathy.

This clonotype was observed many times. The chain combines TRBV5-6 with TRBJ1-2; D ambiguous. V gave up 2 bases and J gave up 8 bases, with 13 bases separating them. Germline values: CDR1 SGHDT, CDR2 YYEEEE. This CDR3 has 13 amino acids. CDR3 in amino acids: CASSFASVGGYTF. CDR3 bases: TGTGCCAGCAGCTTCGCCTCCGTCGGGGGCTACACCTTC.

Many counts were recorded for this clonotype. The CDR3 region has the DNA TGTGCCAGCAGCCGAGGGACAGTCAACGAGCAGTACTTC. Translating gives CASSRGTVNEQYF. The J gene is TRBJ2-7, the V gene TRBV5-6; TRBD1 agrees at 7 bases. CDR1 SGHDT and CDR2 YYEEEE come from the germline V gene. J was trimmed by 5 bases and V by 4 bases; bases with no gene match: 6. CDR3 length: 13 amino acids. Using reference TRBV5-6 and TRBJ2-7 for the parts outside the CDR3, the full variable domain is DAGVTQSPTHLIKTRGQQVTLRCSPKSGHDTVSWYQQALGQGPQFIFQYYEEEERQRGNFPDRFSGHQFPNYSSELNVNALLLGDSALYLCASSRGTVNEQYFGPGTRLTVT.

In this sample, this clonotype turned up many times. The DNA for the CDR3 is TGTGCCAGCAGCCATGACAGGGGCGCCTACGAGCAGTACTTC. This codes for CASSHDRGAYEQYF. This rearrangement joins TRBV3-1 to TRBJ2-7, with 8 bases matching TRBD1. The CDR3 has 14 amino acids. In germline, CDR1 is LGHDT, CDR2 YNNKEL (reference sequence). Losses at the gene ends were 3 bases for V and 2 bases for J; bases not matched to a gene: 3.

V is TRBV5-6 and J is TRBJ1-1, with D possibly being TRBD1 (5 bases). Germline V gene sequence: CDR1 SGHDT, CDR2 YYEEEE. Trimming removed 5 bases from V and 10 bases from J, with 15 bases in between. The CDR3 runs to 12 residues. CDR3 residues: CASSFTTDGAFF. For the CDR3, the DNA is TGTGCCAGCAGTTTTACGACAGATGGAGCTTTCTTT.

This clonotype was detected a few times. This chain connects TRBV7-6 to TRBJ2-7; D gene ambiguous. CDR3 length equals 13 residues. The V gene's germline CDR1 is SGHVS and CDR2 FNYEAQ. Trimming pared 2 bases from V and 5 bases from J, leaving 10 bases between. The CDR3 DNA sequence: TGTGCCAGCAGCTTAAACGCCCCGGACGAGCAGTACTTC. Its protein is CASSLNAPDEQYF.

Many counts were recorded for this clonotype. The CDR3, as DNA: TGTGCCAGCAGCTCCGAGCTAGCGCCGGAGACCCAGTACTTC. Residues: CASSSELAPETQYF. V usage is TRBV7-9 and J usage is TRBJ2-5; weak D call: TRBD2 (6 bases). V lost 4 bases, J lost 5 bases, and 14 bases lay in between. Germline CDR1 and CDR2: SEHNR and FQNEAQ (reference sequence). CDR3 length: 14 amino acids.

This clonotype was counted many times. The CDR3 DNA sequence: TGTGCCAGCAGCTTAGATGTCATATACAATGAGCAGTTCTTC. It encodes CASSLDVIYNEQFF. This sequence joins TRBV7-2 and TRBJ2-1, with D unresolved. CDR1 is SGHTA, CDR2 FQGNSA, per germline. The CDR3 runs to 14 residues. V was cut by 1 base and J by 4 bases, with 8 bases left in between.

This clonotype was recorded many times. The V gene is TRBV28, the J gene TRBJ1-2; 10 bases are a match to TRBD1. Unmatched junction bases numbered 3, after V lost 6 bases and J lost 8 bases. The germline gives CDR1 MDHEN, CDR2 SYDVKM. The CDR3 extends over 12 amino acids. CDR3 bases: TGTGCCAGCAGGACAGGGGGCAGGGGCTACACCTTC. It yields the protein CASRTGGRGYTF.

This clonotype came up many times. The chain links TRBV7-9 to TRBJ2-5; 7 nucleotides match TRBD2. The ends lost 5 bases at V and 3 bases at J; junction bases unmatched: 9. The germline V gene encodes CDR1 SEHNR and CDR2 FQNEAQ (reference sequence). The CDR3 covers 15 residues. The CDR3 sequence: CASSPGTTGEETQYF. The CDR3 coding sequence is TGTGCCAGCAGCCCCGGGACTACCGGGGAAGAGACCCAGTACTTC.

This clonotype was seen ten or more times. V is TRBV7-9 and J is TRBJ2-1; 7 bases line up with TRBD1. CDR3 length: 16 amino acids. The ends lost 3 bases at V and 7 bases at J; junction bases unmatched: 12. From germline, CDR1 is SEHNR and CDR2 FQNEAQ (reference sequence). CDR3 in DNA: TGTGCCAGCAGCTTCCGACAGGGACCACGAGTAAATGAGCAGTTCTTC. This codes for CASSFRQGPRVNEQFF.

Details on this clonotype: A much larger clone lies a single base off, so this may be a read error. No conserved phenylalanine or tryptophan ends this CDR3, so it is likely a read error. The chain combines TRBV12-5 with TRBJ1-1; a possible D gene is TRBD1 (6 bases). Germline CDR1 LGHNT, CDR2 FRNRAP. This CDR3 contains 12 residues. V shed 8 bases and J shed 3 bases, with 10 bases lying between them. The chain's CDR3 is CASSGEYTEAFL. DNA for the CDR3: TGTGCTAGTTCAGGGGAGTACACTGAAGCTTTCCTT.

This clonotype has just a few counts. The chain couples TRBV4-2 to TRBJ2-2; D ambiguous. The CDR3 has 16 residues. The germline V gene has CDR1 LGHNA and CDR2 YNFKEQ. The germline V and J ends were trimmed by 0 bases and 0 bases, with 8 bases remaining between them. The CDR3 DNA reads as TGTGCCAGCAGCCAAGAAGGCGTCGCGAACACCGGGGAGCTGTTTTTT. It is translated as CASSQEGVANTGELFF.

Many counts were recorded for this clonotype. The chain recombines TRBV12-3 or TRBV12-4 with TRBJ2-1; D possibly corresponds to TRBD2 (6 bases). The CDR3 consists of 12 residues. V gave up 3 bases and J gave up 8 bases, with 8 bases separating them. DNA of the CDR3: TGTGCCAGCAGTTTCAGGGAGGATGAGCAGTTCTTC. Translated: CASSFREDEQFF.

This clonotype occurred many times. In DNA form, the CDR3 reads TGTGCCAGCAGCTTCTTATATTCCGGGACGTATGCGGGCGATACGCAGTATTTT. It translates to CASSFLYSGTYAGDTQYF. J is TRBJ2-3 and V is TRBV5-6, with D perhaps being TRBD1 or TRBD2 (5 bases each). The CDR3 is 18 amino acids. Germline CDR1 and CDR2: SGHDT and YYEEEE. Trimming took 2 bases from V and 6 from J, leaving 25 bases between them.

This clonotype was seen many times. The genes are TRBV3-1 and TRBJ2-7, with D hard to call. Germline assignment: CDR1 LGHDT and CDR2 YNNKEL (reference sequence). V was trimmed by 0 bases and J by 3 bases, leaving 6 bases between them. The CDR3 loop spans 13 amino acids. This CDR3 reads CASSQERRYEQYF. CDR3 DNA: TGTGCCAGCAGCCAAGAAAGGCGCTACGAGCAGTACTTC.

At least ten counts were recorded for this clonotype. V is TRBV12-3 or TRBV12-4 and J is TRBJ1-2; possible D gene TRBD1, 5 bases. This CDR3 region has 14 residues. V lost 1 base and J lost 4, with 10 bases in between. CDR3 residues: CASSLEGSAYGYTF. Written as DNA, the CDR3 is TGTGCCAGCAGTTTAGAGGGGTCGGCCTATGGCTACACCTTC.

This clonotype was detected many times. V usage is TRBV18 and J usage is TRBJ2-1; a weak D match, TRBD2 (6 bases). CDR3 size: 16 residues. The germline V and J ends were trimmed by 6 bases and 2 bases, with 17 bases remaining between them. Per germline, CDR1 KGHSH and CDR2 LQKENI. The DNA for the CDR3 is TGTGCCAGCTCCCTACTAGCTCCCGGCCCCTACAATGAGCAGTTCTTC. It specifies CASSLLAPGPYNEQFF.

CDR3 sequence: CASRPPGTGVTGELFF. As DNA, the CDR3 is TGTGCCAGCCGACCCCCCGGGACAGGGGTCACCGGGGAGCTGTTTTTT. The chain employs TRBV27 and TRBJ2-2, with 10 bases that match TRBD1. The germline V gene has CDR1 MNHEY and CDR2 SMNVEV (reference sequence). This CDR3 comprises 16 residues. Trimming took 8 bases from V and 4 from J; bases not matched to a gene: 10.

This clonotype was detected many times. The V gene is TRBV27, the J gene TRBJ1-2; D is possibly TRBD1 (5 bases). V lost 5 bases to trimming and J lost 13 bases, with 17 bases between them. The CDR3 loop spans 12 amino acids. Germline CDR1 MNHEY, CDR2 SMNVEV (reference sequence). CDR3 region: CASSPGGTARTF. CDR3 nucleotide sequence: TGTGCCAGCAGTCCAGGAGGGACGGCGCGCACCTTC.

The CDR3 is CASEGSGEQYF. In DNA form, the CDR3 reads TGTGCCAGCGAGGGGTCCGGCGAGCAGTACTTC. The genes are TRBV7-9 and TRBJ2-7; D assignment may be TRBD1 or TRBD2 (5 bases each). Trimming pared 8 bases from V and 6 bases from J, leaving 11 bases between. CDR3 size: 11 residues. Looked up from germline, CDR1 is SEHNR and CDR2 is FQNEAQ (reference sequence).

This clonotype has ten or more counts. The chain couples TRBV6-2 or TRBV6-3 to TRBJ1-5; tentative D call: TRBD1 (5 bases). The CDR3 spans 14 residues. CDR1 is MNHEY, CDR2 SVGEGT, per germline. V lost 2 bases to trimming and J lost 3 bases, with 8 bases between them. The CDR3 nucleotides read TGTGCCAGCAGTTACGGGGGTAACAATCAGCCCCAGCATTTT. Translation gives CASSYGGNNQPQHF.

The sample holds many counts of this clonotype. This chain links TRBV7-9 with TRBJ1-2, with a weak D call TRBD1 (6 bases). Per germline, CDR1 SEHNR and CDR2 FQNEAQ (reference sequence). The CDR3 covers 13 residues. The V and J ends lost 5 bases and 3 bases respectively, with 10 bases between them. CDR3 in DNA: TGTGCCAGCAGCCCTTCAGGGGACTATGGCTACACCTTC. Protein product: CASSPSGDYGYTF.

A note on this clonotype: A much larger clone sits a single nucleotide away, making a read error possible. V and J are TRBV12-3 or TRBV12-4 and TRBJ2-1; possibly TRBD1 or TRBD2 for D (5 bases each). The CDR3 spans 13 residues. In DNA, the CDR3 is TGTGCCAGCAGTAACCGGGGCTTCAATGGGCAGTTCTTC. It is translated as CASSNRGFNGQFF.

Ten or more counts support this clonotype. The genes are TRBV28 and TRBJ2-7, with unresolved D. V was cut by 1 base and J by 4 bases, with 8 bases left in between. CDR3 length: 13 residues. The V gene's germline CDR1 is MDHEN and CDR2 SYDVKM. Here the CDR3 reads CASSLLEAYEQYF. CDR3 sequence (DNA): TGTGCCAGCAGTTTATTGGAAGCTTACGAGCAGTACTTC.

This clonotype was seen repeatedly, ten times or more. J is TRBJ1-1 and V is TRBV6-2 or TRBV6-3, with TRBD1 matching 7 bases. J gave up 2 bases and V 5 bases, and 11 bases lay outside the gene matches. CDR3 length equals 16 residues. CDR1 MNHEY and CDR2 SVGEGT come from the germline V gene. As DNA, the CDR3 is TGTGCCAGCAGTCAATGGACAGGTCCGAACAACACTGAAGCTTTCTTT. Translation: CASSQWTGPNNTEAFF.

The chain uses TRBV7-9 and TRBJ2-5; 12 bases match TRBD2. The CDR3 is 17 residues long. V gave up 5 bases and J gave up 2 bases; unmatched junction bases: 9. CDR1 is SEHNR, CDR2 FQNEAQ, per germline (reference sequence). The CDR3 bases are TGTGCCAGCAGCCCCCGGACTAGCGGGGTACTACAAGAGACCCAGTACTTC. Encoded protein: CASSPRTSGVLQETQYF.